A selection of T cell receptor beta chains follows, all from one sample in a study of post-analysis software for immune sequencing data. Each CDR3 protein is one row after TCRdb ran MiXCR on the PCR reads. The table has hundreds of thousands of distinct CDR3 sequences, roughly 46% seen once. Sequencing was carried out using blood. These receptor sequences come from a girl aged 10-17 years with multiple sclerosis. The conserved cysteine and the conserved F or W are not part of the CDR3 here. The order of the fields is J gene, V gene, D gene, CDR3 protein. The D gene is left open where the match is weak.

J gene: TRBJ1-2; V gene: TRBV19; D gene: TRBD1; CDR3 protein: ASSPRADRGYGYT
J gene: TRBJ2-7; V gene: TRBV28; D gene: .; CDR3 protein: ASSYTGRIGEQY
J gene: TRBJ2-5; V gene: TRBV27; D gene: .; CDR3 protein: ASSPDREPQETQY
J gene: TRBJ2-1; V gene: TRBV6-5; D gene: .; CDR3 protein: ASSYSRRGNNEQF
J gene: TRBJ1-5; V gene: TRBV20-1; D gene: .; CDR3 protein: SARDPKGGQPQH
J gene: TRBJ2-6; V gene: TRBV25-1; D gene: .; CDR3 protein: ASSDRGVYPRGSGANVLT
J gene: TRBJ1-4; V gene: TRBV5-1; D gene: .; CDR3 protein: ASSSAVGTTNEKLF
J gene: TRBJ2-7; V gene: TRBV27; D gene: TRBD2; CDR3 protein: ASSFSGLAKQY
J gene: TRBJ2-7; V gene: TRBV5-4; D gene: .; CDR3 protein: ASSLPRVSLSEQY
J gene: TRBJ2-7; V gene: TRBV18; D gene: .; CDR3 protein: ASYSGQGKYEQY
J gene: TRBJ1-5; V gene: TRBV12-3/TRBV12-4; D gene: .; CDR3 protein: ASSLEGYQPQH
J gene: TRBJ2-7; V gene: TRBV20-1; D gene: .; CDR3 protein: SARKSGVEQY
J gene: TRBJ1-2; V gene: TRBV12-3/TRBV12-4; D gene: .; CDR3 protein: ASSFGENYGYT
J gene: TRBJ1-2; V gene: TRBV29-1; D gene: .; CDR3 protein: SVESKYGYT
J gene: .; V gene: TRBV28; D gene: TRBD1; CDR3 protein: ASSPFWTGDEKTQY
J gene: TRBJ1-2; V gene: TRBV4-1; D gene: .; CDR3 protein: ASTLALGAYGYT
J gene: .; V gene: TRBV4-2; D gene: .; CDR3 protein: ASSSRGATEQY
J gene: TRBJ2-7; V gene: TRBV12-3/TRBV12-4; D gene: TRBD2; CDR3 protein: ASSRGERSEQY
J gene: TRBJ2-7; V gene: TRBV7-9; D gene: TRBD1; CDR3 protein: ASSSIRDRPYEQY
J gene: TRBJ2-1; V gene: TRBV4-1; D gene: .; CDR3 protein: ASSQDWGLDEQF
J gene: TRBJ2-7; V gene: TRBV7-8; D gene: .; CDR3 protein: ASSPRWGAAYEQY
J gene: TRBJ2-5; V gene: TRBV7-8; D gene: TRBD1; CDR3 protein: ASSLARDRGQGTNKETQY
J gene: TRBJ2-7; V gene: TRBV6-1; D gene: TRBD1; CDR3 protein: ASRRPGTGSYEQY
J gene: TRBJ1-2; V gene: TRBV6-2/TRBV6-3; D gene: TRBD1; CDR3 protein: ASSQQGHRRYGYT
J gene: TRBJ2-3; V gene: TRBV28; D gene: .; CDR3 protein: ASSPTGWVTDTQY
J gene: TRBJ2-3; V gene: TRBV7-3; D gene: .; CDR3 protein: ASTLVGGFRGTNTDTQY
J gene: TRBJ2-5; V gene: TRBV3-1; D gene: .; CDR3 protein: ASSQVSSGQETQY
J gene: TRBJ1-1; V gene: TRBV7-8; D gene: .; CDR3 protein: ASSLLRNTEAF
J gene: TRBJ2-7; V gene: TRBV20-1; D gene: TRBD1; CDR3 protein: SGQLYTGAYEQY
J gene: TRBJ1-4; V gene: TRBV20-1; D gene: .; CDR3 protein: SARGGINEKLF
J gene: TRBJ2-3; V gene: TRBV12-3/TRBV12-4; D gene: TRBD2; CDR3 protein: ATQTSSTDTQY
J gene: TRBJ2-7; V gene: TRBV5-1; D gene: .; CDR3 protein: ASSLGVRASYEQY